This record covers a single T cell receptor beta chain. Its target is not known. Gene and germline names: mouse. The read ends 1 residue early relative to the CDR3; the germline J gene fills the gap. This sample was taken from a study of tissue T cells after allogeneic stem cell transplantation. Regarding the study as a whole: Anatomically similar tissues had similar TCR repertoires within each patient. Motif-based clustering found tissue-specific repertoire signatures shared across patients, though few clones were shared. Tissue-detected TCR repertoire was only partly captured by blood and spleen T cells.

Method: immunoSEQ multiplex PCR; TCRdb's copy keeps in-frame clones and lacks some. Found here are about 3,500 clones, roughly 50% of them singletons; the top ten hold roughly a fifth. The V gene lost 4 bases and the J gene lost 7 bases, with 16 bases spanning the gap. CDR3 length equals 13 residues. Per the germline V gene, CDR1 is SGHSN and CDR2 is HYEKVE. Stated time point: mouse harvest day 14 after allogeneic transplant. Mouse grafts combined 10^7 T-cell-depleted bone marrow cells with 10^6 splenic CD5+ T cells. B6 (H2b) cells into BALB/c (H2d) mice; tissues taken at day 7 or 14. This chain links TRBV12-1 with TRBJ2-7, with D possibly TRBD2 on 7 matching bases. The sample comprised gut tissue. The sequence was obtained from a female BALB/c mouse given C57BL/6 T cells with graft-versus-host disease after an allogeneic hematopoietic cell transplant. The sequenced CDR3 bases are TGTGCCAGCTCCCCTCGGGGGGCGCGGGAACAGTAC. The encoded protein is CASSPRGAREQY. The entire CDR3 is CASSPRGAREQYF.